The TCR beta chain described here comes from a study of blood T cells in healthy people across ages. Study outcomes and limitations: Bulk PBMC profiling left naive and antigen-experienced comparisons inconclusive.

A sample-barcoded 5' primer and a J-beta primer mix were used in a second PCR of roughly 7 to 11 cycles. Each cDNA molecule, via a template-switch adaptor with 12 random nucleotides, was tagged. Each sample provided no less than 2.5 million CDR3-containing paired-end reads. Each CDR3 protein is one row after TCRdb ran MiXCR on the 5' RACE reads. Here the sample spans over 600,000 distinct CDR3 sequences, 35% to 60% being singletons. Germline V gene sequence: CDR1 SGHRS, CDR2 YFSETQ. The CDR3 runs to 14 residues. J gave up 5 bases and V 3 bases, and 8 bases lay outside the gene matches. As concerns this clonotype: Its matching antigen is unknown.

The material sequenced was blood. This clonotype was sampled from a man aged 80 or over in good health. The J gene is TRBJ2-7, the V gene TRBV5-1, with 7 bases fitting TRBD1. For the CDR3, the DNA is TGCGCCAGCAGCTCCGGGACAGAGTATAACGAGCAGTACTTC. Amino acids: CASSSGTEYNEQYF.